This T cell receptor (beta chain) was recorded in a study of vaccination and CD4 T cells after COVID-19. The overall study: Recovered patients in the cohort numbered six men and four women, two of them Hispanic.

For this clonotype: Its antigen is unidentified.

Regarding treatment: roughly ten-day PBMC culture with coronavirus spike peptide pools or control peptides (ViraFEST assay). These CD4+ T cells came from an unexposed donor, sampled before the COVID-19 pandemic (2011-2018). Cultured CD4+ T cell DNA was sequenced using the Oncomine TCR Beta short-read assay. TCRdb re-called the PCR reads through MiXCR, storing one row per CDR3 protein. The table shows 2,000 or so distinct CDR3 sequences, with 46% occurring only once. This CDR3 has 17 amino acids. V was pared by 5 bases and J by 6 bases, with 12 bases of the junction left unmatched. Germline V gene sequence: CDR1 SGHRS, CDR2 YFSETQ.

The chain uses TRBV5-1 and TRBJ2-2; TRBD1 aligns across 11 bases. Sequencing was done on a sample of CD4+ T cells from blood, cultured in vitro. The TCR sequence derives from a human donor in good health. This CDR3 reads CASSTGQGAPGAGELFF. The CDR3 nucleotides are TGCGCCAGCAGTACCGGACAGGGGGCGCCTGGGGCCGGGGAGCTGTTTTTT.